This T cell receptor beta chain was retrieved from a study of long-term antiretroviral therapy in people with HIV. Each specimen consisted of 1-10 million cryopreserved PBMC prior to extraction of DNA. As to this clone: Antigen unknown.

The assay used was immunoSEQ (version v3.0), run at survey level. Assay: immunoSEQ multiplex PCR; the TCRdb copy retains only in-frame clones and omits some. The data hold about 16,000 clones, with more than 75% observed a single time. Germline CDR1 is SGHVS and CDR2 is FQNEAQ. V gave up 8 bases and J gave up 4 bases; unmatched junction bases: 0. The CDR3 loop spans 13 amino acids. Study conclusions and caveats: Upon ART, diversity increased but remained lower than transplant donor controls. Pre-ART clonal expansions dominated every time point's repertoire.

Specimen: unsorted PBMCs, collected 6.9 years after starting antiretroviral therapy. The chain uses TRBV7-8 and TRBJ2-7, with 15 bases aligning to TRBD2. This sequence originates from a man over 45 with HIV. CDR3 coding DNA: TGTGCCAGCGGACTAGCGGGAGGGTACGAGCAGTACTTC. This gives the protein CASGLAGGYEQYF.